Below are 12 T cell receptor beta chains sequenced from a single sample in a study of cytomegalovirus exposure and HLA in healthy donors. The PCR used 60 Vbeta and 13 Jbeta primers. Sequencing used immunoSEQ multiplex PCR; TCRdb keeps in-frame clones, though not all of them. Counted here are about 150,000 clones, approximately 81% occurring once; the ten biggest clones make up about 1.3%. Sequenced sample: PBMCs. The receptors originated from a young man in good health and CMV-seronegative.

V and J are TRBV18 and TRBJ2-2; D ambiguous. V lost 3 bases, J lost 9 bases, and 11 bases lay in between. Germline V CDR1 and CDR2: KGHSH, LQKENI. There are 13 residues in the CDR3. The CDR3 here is CASSPGTSRELFF. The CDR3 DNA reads TGTGCCAGCTCACCCGGTACGAGCCGGGAGCTGTTTTTT.

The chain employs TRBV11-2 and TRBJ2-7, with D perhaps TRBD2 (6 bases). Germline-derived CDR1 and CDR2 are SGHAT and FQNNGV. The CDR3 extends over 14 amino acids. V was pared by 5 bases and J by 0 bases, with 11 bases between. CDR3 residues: CASSQGLISYEQYF. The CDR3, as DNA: TGTGCCAGCAGCCAGGGACTGATCTCCTACGAGCAGTACTTC.

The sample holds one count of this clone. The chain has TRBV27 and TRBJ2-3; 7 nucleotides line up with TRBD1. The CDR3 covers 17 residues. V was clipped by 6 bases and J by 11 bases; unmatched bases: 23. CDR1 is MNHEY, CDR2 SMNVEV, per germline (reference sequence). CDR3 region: CASSRDSRQWAMVGQYF. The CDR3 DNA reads TGTGCCAGCAGCCGGGACAGTCGACAATGGGCGATGGTGGGGCAGTATTTT.

In DNA form, the CDR3 reads TGTGCCAGCAACGATAGGGGGGACAGGGGATACGAGCAGTACTTC. Residues: CASNDRGDRGYEQYF. This chain connects TRBV7-9 to TRBJ2-7; TRBD1 aligns across 10 bases. CDR1 and CDR2 from the germline V gene are SEHNR and FQNEAQ (reference sequence). Trimming cost V 7 bases and J 4 bases; bases outside gene matches: 10. This CDR3 contains 15 residues.

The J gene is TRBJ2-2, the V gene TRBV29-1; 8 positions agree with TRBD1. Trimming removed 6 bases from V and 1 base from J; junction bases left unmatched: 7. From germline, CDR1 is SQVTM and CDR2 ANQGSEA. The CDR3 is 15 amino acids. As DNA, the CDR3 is TGCAGCGTCCGACAGGGGCTGATGAACACCGGGGAGCTGTTTTTT. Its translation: CSVRQGLMNTGELFF.

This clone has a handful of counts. This CDR3 is CASSQEAGLVRISTDTQYF. The CDR3 nucleotides are TGTGCCAGCAGCCAAGAGGCGGGACTAGTACGGATTAGCACAGATACGCAGTATTTT. The rearrangement uses TRBV14 and TRBJ2-3, with 8 positions matching TRBD2. V dropped 0 bases and J dropped 0; count of bases not matched to a gene: 11. This CDR3 comprises 19 residues. CDR1 is SGHDN, CDR2 FVKESK, per germline.

For the CDR3, the DNA is TGTGCCAGCAGCGGCTGGGGACAGAACAATCAGCCCCAGCATTTT. This encodes CASSGWGQNNQPQHF. The J gene is TRBJ1-5, the V gene TRBV7-8; 7 positions agree with TRBD1. Germline-derived CDR1 and CDR2 are SGHVS and FQNEAQ. The J segment lost 3 bases and the V segment lost 5 bases, leaving 7 bases of the junction unmatched. The CDR3 length is 15 residues.

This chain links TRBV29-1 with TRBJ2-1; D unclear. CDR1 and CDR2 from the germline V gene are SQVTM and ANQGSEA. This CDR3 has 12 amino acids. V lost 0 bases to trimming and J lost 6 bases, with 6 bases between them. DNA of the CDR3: TGCAGCGTTGAAGATCTGAGCAATGAGCAGTTCTTC. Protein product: CSVEDLSNEQFF.

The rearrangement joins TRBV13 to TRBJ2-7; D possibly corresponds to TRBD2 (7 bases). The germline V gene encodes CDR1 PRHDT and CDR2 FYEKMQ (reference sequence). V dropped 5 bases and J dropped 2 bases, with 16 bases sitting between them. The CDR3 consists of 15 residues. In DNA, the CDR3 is TGTGCCAGCAGCCCGTGGGGAGGGGGGACCTACGAGCAGTACTTC. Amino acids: CASSPWGGGTYEQYF.

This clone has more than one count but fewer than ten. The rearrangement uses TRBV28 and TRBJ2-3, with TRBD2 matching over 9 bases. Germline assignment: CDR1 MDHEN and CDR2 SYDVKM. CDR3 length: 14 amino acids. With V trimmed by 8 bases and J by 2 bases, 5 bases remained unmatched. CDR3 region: CASHSGSPTDTQYF. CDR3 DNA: TGTGCCAGCCATAGCGGGAGCCCCACAGATACGCAGTATTTT.

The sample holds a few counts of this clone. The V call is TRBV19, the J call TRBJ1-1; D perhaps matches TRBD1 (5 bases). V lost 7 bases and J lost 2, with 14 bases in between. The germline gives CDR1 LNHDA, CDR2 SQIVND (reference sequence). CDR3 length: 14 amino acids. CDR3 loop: CASMGGRANTEAFF. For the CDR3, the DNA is TGTGCCAGTATGGGAGGCAGGGCAAACACTGAAGCTTTCTTT.

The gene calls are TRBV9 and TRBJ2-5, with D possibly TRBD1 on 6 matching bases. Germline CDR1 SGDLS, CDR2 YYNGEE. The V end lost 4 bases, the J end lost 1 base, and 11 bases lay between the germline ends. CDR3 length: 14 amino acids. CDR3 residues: CASSSGQSQETQYF. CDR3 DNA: TGTGCCAGCAGCTCTGGACAGAGCCAAGAGACCCAGTACTTC.